This TCR beta chain appears in the sequencing data of a study of shared clonotypes between healthy human individuals (dated by TCRdb to the early 2020s). With respect to the entire study: A couple of women and a few men aged 18 to 49 years were included in the cohort. The study deeply sequenced blood TCR repertoires of about 5 healthy adults to estimate repertoire size and the extent of clonotype sharing between individuals. Each donor's leukapheresis produced roughly between about 0.8 and 8.9 billion PBMCs. To increase sequencing depth and limit assay-specific biases, TCR repertoire library preparation and sequencing were carried out by different laboratories using diverse techniques. Per donor, three plates each were used for CD4 naive and CD4 memory, two for CD8 naive, and one for CD8 memory. Beyond this particular receptor, the publication reports: Naive subsets generally had larger estimated clonotype richness than memory subsets. Because the study included only a small number of donors, the genetic and exposure-history diversity represented was limited. Higher generation probabilities were observed for clonotypes shared by all four sorted-subset donors than for non-shared clonotypes. Across four donors, roughly 5.1% of naive CD4, roughly 3.4% of naive CD8, under 2.5% of memory CD4, and about 0.4% of memory CD8 clonotypes were shared. Rarefaction of sorted-subset datasets indicated incomplete sequencing despite the large sequencing depth. Pairwise subsampling led to the expectation that sequencing depth would affect the degree of clonotype sharing among donors. Sampling was restricted to blood, and TCR repertoires in tissue are likely to differ from TCR repertoires in blood.

CD8 naive samples were obtained by positive selection for CCR7 among CD45RO-negative cells, yielding a CD45RA+CCR7+ population from which TemRA cells were excluded. Donors were healthy HIV-negative adults with no recently reported acute infections or vaccinations. Only Caucasian adults living in Nashville, Tennessee, USA were represented among the donors. Blood was obtained by leukapheresis, after which PBMCs were separated by Ficoll-Histopaque density gradient centrifugation and cryopreserved in liquid nitrogen vapor phase. Analytical flow cytometry was used to check the purity and quantity of every magnetically sorted T cell population. Genomic DNA was isolated from each sorted fraction and quantified by UV absorbance on a Nanodrop 2000c. Using the deep immunoSEQ assay, TCR CDR3 regions were amplified from genomic DNA by multiplex PCR. Extracted genomic DNA from each cell subset was distributed evenly across all wells of several immunoSEQ 96-well plates, and each plate was treated as a replicate. Each replicate PCR for sorted subsets received roughly 200 ng genomic DNA, equal to about 30,000 T cell genomes. Purified libraries were measured with a Qubit 3.0 fluorometer, size-checked on a Bioanalyzer 2100, and measured again with the KAPA Library Quantification kit. Every immunoSEQ 96-well plate was sequenced on a dedicated single-read 150-cycle Illumina NextSeq 550 flow cell. Processing in the source paper ran as follows. Because the immunoSEQ output included only junctional sequences and no quality scores, the filtering could not be the same as the filtering used for full-length reads. To assign V/J genes and CDR3, sequences were annotated against IMGT germline references using PyIR, a Python wrapper for IgBLAST v1.9. Reads were removed for weak V/J assignments (E-value above 1e-6), missing CDR3, stop codons, out-of-frame junctions, or ambiguous translated residues. V3J clonotypes were defined as sequences sharing the same inferred V gene, J gene, and CDR3 amino acid sequence. Percentage overlap between repertoires was computed as shared unique clonotypes divided by the size of the smaller repertoire. Three approaches were used to assess repertoire richness: RTK rarefaction, the Chao1 estimator, and Recon v2.1 estimates of unobserved clonotypes. Generation probabilities were computed with OLGA for all TCRbeta clonotypes obtained by the gDNA method from a few donors. This immuneACCESS table, as held by TCRdb, lists in-frame sequences with V and J called but not all clones. Of the missing ones, under half trace to an unresolved V gene in checked studies; the others have no known cause. The V and J calls and clone size come from that table; D and trimming were worked out from the DNA. The sample table records some 580,000 clones; 95% to 98% of these occur just once. The top ten hold 0.3% of the sample.

To note about this clone: Its antigen is unknown. Base qualities are not recorded, but no much larger clone differs from it by a single base.

The source is a man aged 30-40 years in good health. Sequenced sample: naive CD8+ T cells sorted from blood. The cell subset or site label here, explained by the study, means: CD45RA+CCR7+.

The nucleotides are TGTGCCACCAGCAGAGATTTGGGAACACAGGGGGATACGCAGTATTTT. This translates into CATSRDLGTQGDTQYF. The chain is made from TRBV15 and TRBJ2-3, with TRBD1 matching 7 junction bases. Based on the germline V gene (reference sequence), the CDR1 and CDR2 sequences are LNHNV and YYDKDF. The germline V and J ends show losses of 0 bases and 6 bases respectively, and no gene match explains 9 bases of the junction. From the cysteine through the phenylalanine, the CDR3 covers 16 amino acids. Solely the CDR3 DNA is kept, with 48 bases framed from the first base.